The sequence of this TCR beta chain was determined in a study of glioma-infiltrating T cells after dendritic cell vaccination. Overall study context: Dendritic cell vaccination trial patients had either newly diagnosed or recurrent glioblastoma. Three intradermal dendritic cell vaccine injections were given every two weeks. Between the early 2000s and the early 2010s, patients got autologous tumor lysate-pulsed dendritic cell vaccines.

The protocol was immunoSEQ multiplex PCR, while the TCRdb copy is restricted to in-frame clones and leaves out a portion. The table includes about 65,000 clones, about 89% detected once. As concerns this clone: Its target is unknown.

Time point described: after dendritic cell vaccination, including at tumor progression/relapse. Study-level points and caveats: TCR clonality showed no direct relationship with survival.

Germline CDR1 MRHNA, CDR2 SNTAGT. The germline V and J ends were trimmed by 7 bases and 0 bases, with 12 bases remaining between them. The CDR3 loop spans 14 amino acids. Sample: blood, taken after dendritic cell vaccination. The V and J genes are TRBV6-4 and TRBJ1-2, with D tentatively TRBD1 (6 bases). This TCR came from a human donor with glioblastoma. This CDR3 reads CASKQQGSNYGYTF. The CDR3 DNA is TGTGCCAGCAAGCAACAGGGTTCTAACTATGGCTACACCTTC.